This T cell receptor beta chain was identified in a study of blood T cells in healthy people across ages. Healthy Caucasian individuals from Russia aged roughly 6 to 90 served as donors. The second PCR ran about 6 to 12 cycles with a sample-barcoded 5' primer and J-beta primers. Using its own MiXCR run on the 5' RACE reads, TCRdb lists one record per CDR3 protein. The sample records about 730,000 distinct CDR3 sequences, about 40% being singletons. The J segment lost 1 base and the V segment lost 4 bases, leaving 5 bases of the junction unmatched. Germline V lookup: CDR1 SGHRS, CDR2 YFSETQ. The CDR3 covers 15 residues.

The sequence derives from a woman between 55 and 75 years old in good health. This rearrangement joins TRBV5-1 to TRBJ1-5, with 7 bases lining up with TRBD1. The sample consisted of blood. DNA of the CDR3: TGCGCCAGCAGCGCAGGGGACAGAAGCAATCAGCCCCAGCATTTT. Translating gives CASSAGDRSNQPQHF. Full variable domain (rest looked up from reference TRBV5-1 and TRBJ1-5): KAGVTQTPRYLIKTRGQQVTLSCSPISGHRSVSWYQQTPGQGLQFLFEYFSETQRNKGNFPGRFSGRQFSNSRSEMNVSTLELGDSALYLCASSAGDRSNQPQHFGDGTRLSIL.